The 32 T cell receptor beta chains reported below all come from one sample, sequenced in a study of CD8+ T cells in alopecia areata. Sequencing relied on a cDNA template that was reverse transcribed from extracted RNA. Repertoires were generated with immunoSEQ multiplex PCR, while TCRdb's copy carries only in-frame clones and drops some. The sample yields 200,000 or so clones, 57% seen once. This sample comprised CD4+ T cells sorted from blood, obtained at week 0. The receptors come from a human donor with alopecia areata.

The chain employs TRBV30 and TRBJ1-1; no firm D call. CDR1 GTSNPN and CDR2 SVGIG come from the germline V gene (reference sequence). Trimming shortened V by 3 bases and J by 11 bases, and 19 bases separated the two germline ends. The CDR3 has 13 residues. The CDR3 region has the DNA TGTGCCTGGAGCGATTCGGCGTTTCTCGTGGCTTTCTTT. This translates into CAWSDSAFLVAFF. Looking up the rest from reference TRBV30 and TRBJ1-1 gives the full variable domain: SQTIHQWPATLVQPVGSPLSLECTVEGTSNPNLYWYRQAAGRGLQLLFYSVGIGQISSEVPQNLSASRPQDRQFILSSKKLLLSDSGFYLCAWSDSAFLVAFFGQGTRLTVV.

The rearrangement uses TRBV30 and TRBJ2-7, with 11 bases aligning to TRBD2. V was clipped by 3 bases and J by 3 bases; unmatched bases: 16. The CDR3 is made up of 18 amino acids. CDR1 is GTSNPN and CDR2 is SVGIG in the germline V gene (reference sequence). CDR3 loop: CAWSKYLQTSGASYEQYF. The CDR3 nucleotides are TGTGCCTGGAGCAAATACCTGCAGACTAGCGGGGCTAGCTACGAGCAGTACTTC.

This clone was counted between two and nine times. This rearrangement joins TRBV29-1 to TRBJ2-7, with 10 nucleotides matching TRBD2. The CDR3 has 14 amino acids. CDR1 and CDR2 (germline): SQVTM, ANQGSEA. The junction had 13 bases not matched to a gene; V was cut back by 2 bases and J by 12 bases. CDR3: CSVELAGAPRTLYF. CDR3 bases: TGCAGCGTTGAACTAGCGGGGGCCCCGAGGACTCTGTACTTC.

This chain joins TRBV29-1 and TRBJ1-1; the match to TRBD1 covers 9 bases. The germline CDR1 and CDR2 sequences are SQVTM and ANQGSEA. The CDR3 totals 13 residues. The ends lost 7 bases at V and 6 bases at J; junction bases unmatched: 9. The CDR3 region has the DNA TGCAGCGAGGGGACAGGGTATTCGGCTGAAGCTTTCTTT. This gives the protein CSEGTGYSAEAFF.

DNA of the CDR3: TGTGCCAGCAGCCGAGAGGTCGGGTATGGCTACACCTTC. As protein: CASSREVGYGYTF. The chain couples TRBV6-1 to TRBJ1-2; no reliable D call. The germline V gene has CDR1 MNHNS and CDR2 SASEGT. Trimming pared 6 bases from V and 5 bases from J, leaving 13 bases between. This CDR3 contains 13 residues.

V gene TRBV4-1 combines with J gene TRBJ1-1; no clear D. Germline CDR1 MGHRA, CDR2 YSYEKL. Trimming left V 3 bases short and J 0 bases short, with 8 bases between. The CDR3 is 14 residues long. The CDR3 loop is CASSQPLMNTEAFF. For the CDR3, the DNA is TGCGCCAGCAGCCAGCCCTTAATGAACACTGAAGCTTTCTTT.

The chain has TRBV2 and TRBJ1-4, with 8 bases that match TRBD1. CDR1 and CDR2 from the germline V gene are SNHLY and FYNNEI. Losses at the gene ends were 8 bases for V and 7 bases for J; bases not matched to a gene: 6. The CDR3 covers 13 residues. The CDR3 region is CASRRGLSEKLFF. DNA of the CDR3: TGTGCCAGCCGCAGGGGGCTGAGTGAAAAACTGTTTTTT.

The J gene is TRBJ2-1, the V gene TRBV19; D could derive from TRBD1 or TRBD2 (5 bases each). V was clipped by 3 bases and J by 8 bases, with 11 bases between them. The CDR3 contains 13 residues. Germline V gene lookup returns CDR1 LNHDA and CDR2 SQIVND (reference sequence). As DNA, the CDR3 is TGTGCCAGTAGTATTAGATGGGGGTATGAGCAGTTCTTC. Protein: CASSIRWGYEQFF.

V usage is TRBV11-2 and J usage is TRBJ2-1; D call uncertain. This CDR3 has 14 amino acids. V gave up 2 bases and J gave up 2 bases, with 7 bases separating them. CDR1 and CDR2 (germline): SGHAT, FQNNGV. CDR3 loop: CASSLLETYNEQFF. CDR3 DNA: TGTGCCAGCAGCTTATTAGAAACCTACAATGAGCAGTTCTTC.

The rearrangement joins TRBV25-1 to TRBJ1-2; D perhaps matches TRBD1 (6 bases). Germline V gives CDR1 MGHDK, CDR2 SYGVNS. V lost 6 bases and J lost 8, with 22 bases in between. The length of the CDR3 is 15 residues. CDR3: CASSIDLTGIRGYTF. The CDR3 DNA is TGTGCCAGCAGCATAGATTTGACAGGCATTAGGGGCTACACCTTC.

This clone was detected only a few times. The CDR3 DNA reads as TGTGCCAGCAGTCTCCGGGGACAGGCTTTGGGGGGCAATCAGCCCCAGCATTTT. It translates to CASSLRGQALGGNQPQHF. The rearrangement joins TRBV27 to TRBJ1-5; TRBD1 aligns across 8 bases. J lost 2 bases, V lost 5 bases, and 14 bases had no gene match. The CDR3 contains 18 residues. Germline V gene lookup returns CDR1 MNHEY and CDR2 SMNVEV (reference sequence).

This sequence joins TRBV30 and TRBJ2-2; D gene ambiguous. Germline V lookup: CDR1 GTSNPN, CDR2 SVGIG (reference sequence). This CDR3 comprises 15 residues. V was trimmed by 0 bases and J by 0 bases, leaving 8 bases between them. The CDR3: CAWSVGHTNTGELFF. The CDR3, as DNA: TGTGCCTGGAGTGTAGGGCATACGAACACCGGGGAGCTGTTTTTT.

This sequence joins TRBV29-1 and TRBJ1-1; D remains ambiguous. Germline CDR1 and CDR2: SQVTM and ANQGSEA. V was shortened by 2 bases and J by 7 bases, with 8 bases between the two germline ends. The CDR3 length is 11 residues. As DNA, the CDR3 is TGCAGCGTTGAAAGGACGGTTGAAGCTTTCTTT. Translated: CSVERTVEAFF.

V is TRBV27 and J is TRBJ1-1; D unclear. The CDR3 covers 13 residues. V shed 5 bases and J shed 0 bases, with 7 bases lying between them. CDR1 and CDR2 from the germline V gene are MNHEY and SMNVEV (reference sequence). The CDR3: CASSPGVNTEAFF. The CDR3 coding sequence is TGTGCCAGCAGTCCCGGGGTGAACACTGAAGCTTTCTTT.

The gene calls are TRBV5-5 and TRBJ1-1; D perhaps matches TRBD1 (5 bases). Trimming stripped 4 bases from V and 2 bases from J, with 9 bases between. CDR1 is SGHKS and CDR2 is YYEKEE in the germline V gene (reference sequence). This CDR3 contains 13 residues. CDR3 DNA: TGTGCCAGCAGCACTCAGGGTAACACTGAAGCTTTCTTT. It codes for CASSTQGNTEAFF.

This clone showed up just a few times. The chain couples TRBV21-1 to TRBJ2-7. TRBV21-1 is marked as a pseudogene. This CDR3 is 19 amino acids long. The CDR3 is CATKTDPQDNSGRSYEQYF. The DNA for the CDR3 is TGTGCCACGAAAACGGACCCCCAAGACAACTCCGGACGGAGCTACGAGCAGTACTTC.

This clone was found many times. The chain employs TRBV7-9 and TRBJ2-1; a possible D gene is TRBD1 (6 bases). With 3 bases removed from V and 11 bases from J, the gap between germline ends came to 17 bases. Germline V CDR1 and CDR2: SEHNR, FQNEAQ (reference sequence). The CDR3 is 14 amino acids. CDR3 protein: CASSLALTGPQQFF. The DNA for the CDR3 is TGTGCCAGCAGCTTGGCCTTGACAGGCCCACAGCAGTTCTTC. The whole variable domain, remainder taken from reference TRBV7-9 and TRBJ2-1, is DTGVSQNPRHKITKRGQNVTFRCDPISEHNRLYWYRQTLGQGPEFLTYFQNEAQLEKSRLLSDRFSAERPKGSFSTLEIQRTEQGDSAMYLCASSLALTGPQQFFGPGTRLTVL.

The V and J genes are TRBV2 and TRBJ2-3; 9 bases align to TRBD1. The CDR3 loop spans 15 amino acids. V lost 3 bases to trimming and J lost 4 bases; unmatched junction nucleotides: 5. The V gene's germline CDR1 is SNHLY and CDR2 FYNNEI. CDR3 residues: CASSETGGRADTQYF. The CDR3 nucleotides are TGTGCCAGCAGTGAGACAGGGGGTAGGGCAGATACGCAGTATTTT.

The J gene is TRBJ1-2, the V gene TRBV29-1; 9 bases map to TRBD1. CDR3 length: 12 residues. J gave up 8 bases and V 6 bases, and 7 bases lay outside the gene matches. In germline, CDR1 is SQVTM, CDR2 ANQGSEA. The CDR3 nucleotides are TGCAGCGTCACAGGACAGGGGCAAGGCTACACCTTC. Translation: CSVTGQGQGYTF.

The chain couples TRBV30 to TRBJ2-3, with unresolved D. CDR3 size: 13 residues. Germline CDR1 is GTSNPN and CDR2 is SVGIG (reference sequence). CDR3 residues: CALTPLSTDTQYF. In nucleotides, the CDR3 is TGTGCATTAACCCCCCTTAGCACAGATACGCAGTATTTT.

The genes are TRBV30 and TRBJ1-2; D gene ambiguous. The CDR3 runs to 14 residues. Trimming removed 2 bases from V and 2 bases from J, with 12 bases in between. The V gene's germline CDR1 is GTSNPN and CDR2 SVGIG (reference sequence). CDR3 loop: CAWSPTRVNYGYTF. The CDR3 region has the DNA TGTGCCTGGAGTCCGACGCGGGTCAACTATGGCTACACCTTC.

V is TRBV25-1 and J is TRBJ2-7, with 8 nucleotides matching TRBD1. The germline CDR1 and CDR2 sequences are MGHDK and SYGVNS. V gave up 10 bases and J gave up 5 bases; unmatched junction bases: 10. The CDR3 loop spans 13 amino acids. The CDR3, as DNA: TGTGCCACCGTGTGGACAGGGAGGCACGAGCAGTACTTC. It encodes CATVWTGRHEQYF.

The chain recombines TRBV30 with TRBJ1-6, with D maybe TRBD1 (5 bases). Germline V gene lookup returns CDR1 GTSNPN and CDR2 SVGIG (reference sequence). Trimming left V 3 bases short and J 0 bases short, with 9 bases between. The CDR3 runs 15 residues. DNA for the CDR3: TGTGCCTGGAGGGGGGGTAGCTCCTATAATTCACCCCTCCACTTT. Protein: CAWRGGSSYNSPLHF.

The genes are TRBV30 and TRBJ2-7; 9 bases map to TRBD1. V shed 6 bases, J shed 8 bases, and the junction held 17 bases outside the gene matches. Germline V gene data show CDR1 as GTSNPN and CDR2 as SVGIG (reference sequence). There are 15 residues in the CDR3. Here the CDR3 DNA reads TGTGCCTGCATTCGCCGGGACAGGGTACCAGGAAAGCAGTACTTC. This translates into CACIRRDRVPGKQYF.

The chain has TRBV2 and TRBJ2-1; possibly TRBD2 for D (6 bases). Between the trimmed V and J ends, which lost 8 bases and 4 bases, there was a span of 18 bases. The CDR3 is 15 residues long. Germline V CDR1 and CDR2: SNHLY, FYNNEI. CDR3 bases: TGTGCCAGCGAAATACTAGCTGGAGTTTACAATGAGCAGTTCTTC. Translated: CASEILAGVYNEQFF.

The chain is built from TRBV10-1 and TRBJ2-1, with 10 nucleotides matching TRBD1. The germline gives CDR1 WNHNN, CDR2 SYGVQD (reference sequence). This CDR3 is 17 amino acids long. The J segment lost 7 bases and the V segment lost 0 bases, leaving 9 bases of the junction unmatched. The CDR3 loop reads CASSESPGQGTRNEQFF. DNA of the CDR3: TGCGCCAGCAGTGAGTCTCCGGGACAGGGGACGCGAAATGAGCAGTTCTTC.

The gene calls are TRBV30 and TRBJ2-7; D is unclear. V was cut by 3 bases and J by 0 bases, with 6 bases left in between. Germline V gene data show CDR1 as GTSNPN and CDR2 as SVGIG (reference sequence). The CDR3 consists of 12 residues. The CDR3 sequence: CAWRGYSYEQYF. In nucleotides, the CDR3 is TGTGCCTGGAGGGGTTACTCCTACGAGCAGTACTTC.

This clone was counted only a few times. The rearrangement links TRBV5-1 to TRBJ2-1; D is possibly TRBD1 (5 bases). The V gene lost 4 bases and the J gene lost 0 bases, with 11 bases spanning the gap. Germline values: CDR1 SGHRS, CDR2 YFSETQ. The CDR3 totals 15 residues. CDR3 nucleotides: TGCGCCAGCAGCCGGCAGGGCGCCTCCTACAATGAGCAGTTCTTC. Its translation: CASSRQGASYNEQFF.

The V call is TRBV30, the J call TRBJ2-2; 7 nucleotides align to TRBD2. In germline, CDR1 is GTSNPN, CDR2 SVGIG (reference sequence). CDR3 length: 16 residues. Trimming cost V 7 bases and J 5 bases; bases outside gene matches: 16. For the CDR3, the DNA is TGTGCCTCCTCCGGGGAGGCGGGAGTTGGAACCGGGGAGCTGTTTTTT. Residues: CASSGEAGVGTGELFF.

The V gene is TRBV6-5, the J gene TRBJ2-2; D call uncertain. The CDR3 totals 12 residues. Per the germline V gene, CDR1 is MNHEY and CDR2 is SVGAGI. Trimming took off 3 bases at V and 3 bases at J, with 2 bases between the two ends. DNA of the CDR3: TGTGCCAGCAGTTATGACACCGGGGAGCTGTTTTTT. Its translation: CASSYDTGELFF.

In this sample, this clone turned up a few times. The rearrangement uses TRBV18 and TRBJ1-5; D call uncertain. The CDR3 is 15 residues long. Trimming took off 6 bases at V and 3 bases at J, with 15 bases between the two ends. Germline V gives CDR1 KGHSH, CDR2 LQKENI. The CDR3 sequence: CASSAGNWDNQPQHF. The DNA of the CDR3 is TGTGCCAGCTCGGCCGGGAATTGGGACAATCAGCCCCAGCATTTT.

The V gene is TRBV10-3, the J gene TRBJ2-2; TRBD1 aligns across 8 bases. Losses at the gene ends were 4 bases for V and 7 bases for J; bases not matched to a gene: 11. The germline V gene has CDR1 ENHRY and CDR2 SYGVKD. This CDR3 has 16 amino acids. The CDR3: CAISAVQGVPHGELFF. Here the CDR3 DNA reads TGTGCCATCAGTGCGGTACAGGGGGTGCCTCACGGGGAGCTGTTTTTT.